These 27 T cell receptor beta chains came from one sample sequenced in a study of T-cell reconstitution after alpha-beta-depleted transplantation in children. Unique molecular identifiers featured in how the TCRbeta library was prepared. TCRdb reanalysed the PCR reads using MiXCR and keeps one entry per CDR3 protein. Among 600,000 to 700,000 distinct CDR3 sequences, 16% were seen once, and the ten largest hold 1.1%. The sample consisted of PBMCs from the stem cell graft donor, taken from the stem cell graft. The receptors shown here come from a human donor who donated a stem cell graft to a child with acute myeloid leukemia.

This clonotype has ten or more counts. V usage is TRBV7-2 and J usage is TRBJ2-1, with 14 bases matching TRBD2. The germline gives CDR1 SGHTA, CDR2 FQGNSA. V was pared by 9 bases and J by 11 bases, with 12 bases of the junction left unmatched. This CDR3 region has 15 residues. CDR3: CASTPGRLAGGQQFF. The CDR3 nucleotides are TGTGCCAGTACTCCGGGGAGACTAGCGGGGGGGCAGCAGTTCTTC.

This clonotype has a count of ten or more. This sequence joins TRBV20-1 and TRBJ2-5, with TRBD2 matching 9 bases. Trimming cost V 7 bases and J 1 base; bases outside gene matches: 4. The CDR3 is made up of 13 amino acids. CDR1 and CDR2 (germline): DFQATT, SNEGSKA (reference sequence). This CDR3 reads CSVTSGSQETQYF. The CDR3 DNA is TGCAGTGTGACTAGCGGATCCCAAGAGACCCAGTACTTC.

This clonotype was recorded a few times. This chain joins TRBV7-8 and TRBJ2-3; D is ambiguous. Germline V gene sequence: CDR1 SGHVS, CDR2 FQNEAQ. V lost 1 base to trimming and J lost 2 bases, with 10 bases between them. CDR3 length equals 15 residues. The CDR3 nucleotides are TGTGCCAGCAGCTTAGAGTTTGCAGTCACAGATACGCAGTATTTT. As protein: CASSLEFAVTDTQYF.

The V gene is TRBV6-1, the J gene TRBJ2-5; 9 bases map to TRBD1. Germline V lookup: CDR1 MNHNS, CDR2 SASEGT. The junction had 21 bases not matched to a gene; V was cut back by 5 bases and J by 5 bases. This CDR3 spans 19 amino acids. The CDR3 loop is CASSQPIQTWTGERETQYF. Written as DNA, the CDR3 is TGTGCCAGCAGTCAACCAATTCAGACCTGGACAGGGGAGAGGGAGACCCAGTACTTC.

The rearrangement links TRBV20-1 to TRBJ2-1; 10 nucleotides line up with TRBD2. Trimming removed 5 bases from V and 7 bases from J; junction bases left unmatched: 8. The germline V gene has CDR1 DFQATT and CDR2 SNEGSKA (reference sequence). The CDR3 runs to 14 residues. DNA of the CDR3: TGCAGTGCTGTCTTAGCGGGGGGCCCTAATGAGCAGTTCTTC. Protein: CSAVLAGGPNEQFF.

This clonotype appeared many times. The chain recombines TRBV29-1 with TRBJ2-1; no reliable D call. CDR3 length equals 14 residues. Germline V CDR1 and CDR2: SQVTM, ANQGSEA. The ends were cut back, 3 bases at V and 0 bases at J, with 9 bases in the middle. As DNA, the CDR3 is TGCAGCGTTGAGAGAGTGGACTCCTACAATGAGCAGTTCTTC. Amino acids: CSVERVDSYNEQFF.

In the case of this clonotype: This may arise from a read error, as a much more abundant clone is one base away. The chain links TRBV12-3 or TRBV12-4 to TRBJ2-1; D not certain. This CDR3 comprises 12 residues. The CDR3 bases are TGTACCAGCAGTTCGTTTAGCAATGAGCAGTTCTTC. It is translated as CTSSSFSNEQFF.

This clonotype showed up many times. This chain connects TRBV5-1 to TRBJ2-7; the match to TRBD1 covers 10 bases. The CDR3 runs 14 residues. V lost 4 bases and J lost 3; bases outside the gene matches: 4. From germline, CDR1 is SGHRS and CDR2 YFSETQ. The CDR3 sequence is CASSLRTGGYEQYF. The CDR3, as DNA: TGCGCCAGCAGCCTGAGGACAGGGGGCTACGAGCAGTACTTC.

The chain joins TRBV7-2 to TRBJ2-5; D is perhaps TRBD1 or TRBD2 (6 bases each). Trimming took off 5 bases at V and 5 bases at J, with 15 bases between the two ends. The germline V gene has CDR1 SGHTA and CDR2 FQGNSA. CDR3 size: 14 residues. The CDR3: CASSQVGGDETQYF. CDR3 bases: TGTGCCAGCAGCCAAGTGGGGGGCGATGAGACCCAGTACTTC.

At least ten counts were recorded for this clonotype. The gene calls are TRBV20-1 and TRBJ2-3; TRBD2 agrees at 8 bases. The CDR3 loop spans 13 amino acids. The germline V gene encodes CDR1 DFQATT and CDR2 SNEGSKA (reference sequence). The V gene end was trimmed by 7 bases and the J gene end by 6 bases; junction bases not matched to a gene: 9. CDR3 coding DNA: TGCAGTGGGGGGACTAGGCTCCGCGATACGCAGTATTTT. The encoded protein is CSGGTRLRDTQYF.

This clonotype was recorded at least ten times. The chain uses TRBV5-6 and TRBJ2-3; either TRBD1 or TRBD2 may supply D (5 bases each). Trimming left V 4 bases short and J 2 bases short, with 14 bases between. The CDR3 has 15 residues. Germline-derived CDR1 and CDR2 are SGHDT and YYEEEE. The CDR3 region has the DNA TGTGCCAGCAGCCGGGGACCGACTCCCACAGATACGCAGTATTTT. This gives the protein CASSRGPTPTDTQYF.

This clonotype was detected only a few times. This rearrangement joins TRBV15 to TRBJ2-1, with D maybe TRBD2 (5 bases). The CDR3 is made up of 16 amino acids. The germline V gene encodes CDR1 LNHNV and CDR2 YYDKDF (reference sequence). The V end was cut by 5 bases, the J end by 0 bases, with 14 bases between. CDR3 nucleotide sequence: TGTGCCACCAGCGAGACGGAGGTGACCTCCTACAATGAGCAGTTCTTC. Protein sequence: CATSETEVTSYNEQFF.

This clonotype was counted a few times. A read error may account for a junction end that differs from germline. V is TRBV5-1 and J is TRBJ2-7, with D possibly TRBD1 on 7 matching bases. The CDR3 length is 15 residues. Germline V gene sequence: CDR1 SGHRS, CDR2 YFSETQ. The CDR3 sequence: CASTLGGQSSYEQYF. CDR3 sequence (DNA): TGCGCCAGCACCTTGGGGGGACAGAGCTCCTACGAGCAGTACTTC.

This clonotype has a single count. V is TRBV24-1 and J is TRBJ1-1; D is uncertain. The V gene's germline CDR1 is KGHDR and CDR2 SFDVKD. The CDR3 contains 13 residues. The V and J ends lost 6 bases and 0 bases respectively, with 7 bases between them. The CDR3 bases are TGTGCCACCAGTTCCGGGATGAACACTGAAGCTTTCTTT. As protein: CATSSGMNTEAFF.

This clonotype showed up just a few times. The genes are TRBV5-1 and TRBJ1-1, with no clear D. In germline, CDR1 is SGHRS, CDR2 YFSETQ. Between the trimmed V and J ends, which lost 4 bases and 6 bases, there was a span of 10 bases. The CDR3 spans 12 residues. CDR3 nucleotide sequence: TGCGCCAGCAGCCCGTGGGGTCCTGAAGCTTTCTTT. It translates to CASSPWGPEAFF.

This clonotype was seen at least ten times. The chain recombines TRBV5-1 with TRBJ1-3; TRBD1 aligns across 7 bases. Losses at the gene ends were 4 bases for V and 3 bases for J; bases not matched to a gene: 7. The CDR3 is 15 amino acids. The V gene's germline CDR1 is SGHRS and CDR2 YFSETQ. The CDR3 spells CASSPRQGGGNTIYF. As DNA, the CDR3 is TGCGCCAGCAGCCCTAGACAGGGAGGTGGAAACACCATATATTTT.

Ten or more counts support this clonotype. V is TRBV20-1 and J is TRBJ2-7; no definite D call. V lost 3 bases to trimming and J lost 0 bases, with 6 bases between them. This CDR3 is built from 12 residues. Germline V gene data show CDR1 as DFQATT and CDR2 as SNEGSKA (reference sequence). The CDR3 loop is CSASGSSYEQYV. The CDR3 DNA reads as TGCAGTGCTAGCGGTAGCTCCTACGAGCAGTACGTC.

The chain carries TRBV7-9 and TRBJ1-4; D gene unclear. Trimming stripped 4 bases from V and 5 bases from J, with 20 bases between. CDR1 is SEHNR, CDR2 FQNEAQ, per germline (reference sequence). The CDR3 covers 17 residues. CDR3 region: CASSSISSGPLNEKLFF. CDR3 nucleotide sequence: TGTGCCAGCAGCTCAATATCCAGTGGACCCTTGAATGAAAAACTGTTTTTT.

The table lists this clonotype with a few counts. The rearrangement links TRBV24-1 to TRBJ2-7, with D possibly matching TRBD1 (6 bases). The V gene's germline CDR1 is KGHDR and CDR2 SFDVKD. The CDR3 totals 13 residues. With 6 bases removed from V and 6 bases from J, the gap between germline ends came to 14 bases. The CDR3 sequence is CATSTGTISEQYF. The CDR3 DNA follows: TGTGCCACCAGTACCGGGACAATTAGCGAGCAGTACTTC.

The table lists this clonotype with many counts. V gene TRBV20-1 combines with J gene TRBJ2-7; D may be TRBD2 (6 bases). Germline V lookup: CDR1 DFQATT, CDR2 SNEGSKA (reference sequence). There are 14 residues in the CDR3. Trimming removed 6 bases from V and 0 bases from J, with 15 bases in between. The CDR3 DNA reads TGCAGTGCCCTGCATGGGGGGACCTCCTACGAGCAGTACTTC. Protein: CSALHGGTSYEQYF.

This clonotype was observed a few times. J is TRBJ2-1 and V is TRBV28; D not certain. The CDR3 consists of 11 residues. Between the trimmed V and J ends, which lost 8 bases and 10 bases, there was a span of 12 bases. The germline gives CDR1 MDHEN, CDR2 SYDVKM. The CDR3 nucleotides are TGTGCCAGCCGAACTCGCCTGGAGCAGTTCTTC. Translation gives CASRTRLEQFF.

The CDR3 DNA reads as TGTGCCAGCAGTCGGACAGGGGTGTATAATTCACCCCTCCACTTT. Its protein is CASSRTGVYNSPLHF. The V and J genes are TRBV12-3 or TRBV12-4 and TRBJ1-6, with 9 bases fitting TRBD1. Trimming took 5 bases from V and 4 from J; bases not matched to a gene: 3. The CDR3 extends over 15 amino acids.

The chain recombines TRBV5-1 with TRBJ2-1; 9 bases match TRBD2. This CDR3 has 14 residues. Germline loops: CDR1 SGHRS, CDR2 YFSETQ. Unmatched junction bases numbered 5, after V lost 7 bases and J lost 3 bases. The CDR3 reads CASQVSGGYNEQFF. CDR3 coding DNA: TGCGCCAGCCAGGTTAGCGGGGGCTACAATGAGCAGTTCTTC.

V and J are TRBV12-3 or TRBV12-4 and TRBJ2-2; D might be TRBD1 (6 bases). CDR3 length: 16 amino acids. V was clipped by 1 base and J by 0 bases, with 9 bases between them. CDR3 sequence: CASSLVWTANTGELFF. The CDR3 DNA reads as TGTGCCAGCAGTTTAGTTTGGACAGCGAACACCGGGGAGCTGTTTTTT.

This clonotype has a count of ten or more. The genes are TRBV6-5 and TRBJ1-1; D might be TRBD1 (5 bases). This CDR3 has 13 residues. The germline V and J ends were trimmed by 6 bases and 9 bases, with 17 bases remaining between them. CDR1 is MNHEY, CDR2 SVGAGI, per germline. This CDR3 reads CASRLTGNQKAFF. The CDR3 coding sequence is TGTGCCAGCAGATTAACAGGAAACCAGAAAGCTTTCTTT.

This clonotype was recorded at least ten times. V is TRBV5-1 and J is TRBJ2-1; TRBD1 aligns across 10 bases. J gave up 6 bases and V 4 bases, and 7 bases lay outside the gene matches. This CDR3 is 15 amino acids long. CDR1 and CDR2 (germline): SGHRS, YFSETQ. The CDR3 spells CASSPRQGAGNEQFF. In nucleotides, the CDR3 is TGCGCCAGCAGCCCGAGACAGGGGGCTGGCAATGAGCAGTTCTTC.

This clonotype was detected many times. The gene calls are TRBV20-1 and TRBJ2-7, with D maybe TRBD2 (5 bases). V lost 4 bases, J lost 0 bases, and 13 bases lay in between. The germline gives CDR1 DFQATT, CDR2 SNEGSKA (reference sequence). CDR3 length: 14 residues. CDR3 DNA sequence: TGCAGTGCTATGGACCGTGGGAGCTCCTACGAGCAGTACTTC. Translating it yields CSAMDRGSSYEQYF.